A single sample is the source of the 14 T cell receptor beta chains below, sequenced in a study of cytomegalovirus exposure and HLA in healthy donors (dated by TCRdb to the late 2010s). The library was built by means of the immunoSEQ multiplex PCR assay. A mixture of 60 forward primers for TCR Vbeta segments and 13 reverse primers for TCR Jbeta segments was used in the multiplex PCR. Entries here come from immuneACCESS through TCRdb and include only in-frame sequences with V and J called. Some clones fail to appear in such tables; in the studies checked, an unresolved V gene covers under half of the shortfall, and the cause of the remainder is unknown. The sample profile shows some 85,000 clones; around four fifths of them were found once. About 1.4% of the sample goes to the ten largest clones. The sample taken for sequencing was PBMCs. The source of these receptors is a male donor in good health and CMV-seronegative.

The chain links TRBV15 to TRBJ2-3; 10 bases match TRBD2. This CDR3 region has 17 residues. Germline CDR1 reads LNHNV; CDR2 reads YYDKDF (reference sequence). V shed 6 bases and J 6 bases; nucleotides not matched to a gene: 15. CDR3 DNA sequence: TGTGCCACCAGTCCCACTCCCTTAGCGGGGGGAGGCGATACGCAGTATTTT. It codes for CATSPTPLAGGGDTQYF.

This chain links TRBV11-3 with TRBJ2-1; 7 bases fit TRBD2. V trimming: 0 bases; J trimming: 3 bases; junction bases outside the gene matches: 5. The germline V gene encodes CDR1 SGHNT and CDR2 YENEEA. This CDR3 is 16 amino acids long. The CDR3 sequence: CASSLDGRESYNEQFF. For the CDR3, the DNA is TGTGCCAGCAGCTTAGATGGGCGGGAGAGCTACAATGAGCAGTTCTTC.

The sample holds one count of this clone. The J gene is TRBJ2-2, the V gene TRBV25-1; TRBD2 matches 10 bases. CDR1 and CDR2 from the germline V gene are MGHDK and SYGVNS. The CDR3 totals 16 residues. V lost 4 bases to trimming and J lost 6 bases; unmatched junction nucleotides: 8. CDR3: CASSGMLAGVSGELFF. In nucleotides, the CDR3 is TGTGCCAGCAGTGGAATGCTAGCGGGAGTTTCCGGGGAGCTGTTTTTT.

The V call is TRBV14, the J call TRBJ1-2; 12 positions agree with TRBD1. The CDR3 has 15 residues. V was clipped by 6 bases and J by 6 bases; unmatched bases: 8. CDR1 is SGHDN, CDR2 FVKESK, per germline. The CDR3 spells CASSRDRGHLDGYTF. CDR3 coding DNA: TGTGCCAGCAGTCGGGACAGGGGGCATCTGGATGGCTACACCTTC.

For the CDR3, the DNA is TGTGCCATCAGTGATGGCCGTGCTAACTATGGCTACACCTTC. It translates to CAISDGRANYGYTF. V is TRBV10-3 and J is TRBJ1-2; D is unresolved. This CDR3 has 14 amino acids. V was cut by 3 bases and J by 0 bases, with 8 bases left in between. Germline CDR1 and CDR2: ENHRY and SYGVKD.

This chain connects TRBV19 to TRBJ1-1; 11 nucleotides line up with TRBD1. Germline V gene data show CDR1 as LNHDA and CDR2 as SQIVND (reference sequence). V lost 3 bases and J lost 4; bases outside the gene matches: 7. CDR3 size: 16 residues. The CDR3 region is CASSMRTGGGITEAFF. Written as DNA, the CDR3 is TGTGCCAGTAGTATGCGGACAGGGGGCGGTATCACTGAAGCTTTCTTT.

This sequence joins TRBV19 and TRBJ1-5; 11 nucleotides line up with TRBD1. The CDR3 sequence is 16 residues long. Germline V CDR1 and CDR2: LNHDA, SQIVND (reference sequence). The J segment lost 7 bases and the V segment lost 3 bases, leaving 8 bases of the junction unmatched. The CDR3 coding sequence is TGTGCCAGTAGTATCGGACAGGGGGCTGTGGGGCAGCCCCAGCATTTT. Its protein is CASSIGQGAVGQPQHF.

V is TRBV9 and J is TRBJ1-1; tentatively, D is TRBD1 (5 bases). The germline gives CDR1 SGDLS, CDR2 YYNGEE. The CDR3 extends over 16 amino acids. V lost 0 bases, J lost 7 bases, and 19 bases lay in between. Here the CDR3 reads CASSVAPDPAGGEAFF. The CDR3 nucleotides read TGTGCCAGCAGCGTAGCCCCGGACCCGGCGGGGGGTGAAGCTTTCTTT.

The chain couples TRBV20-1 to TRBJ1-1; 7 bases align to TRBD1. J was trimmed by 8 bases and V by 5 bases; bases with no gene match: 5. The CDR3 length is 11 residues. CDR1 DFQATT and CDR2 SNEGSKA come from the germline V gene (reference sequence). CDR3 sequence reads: CSAPLGQEAFF. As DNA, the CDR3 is TGCAGTGCTCCGCTGGGACAGGAAGCTTTCTTT.

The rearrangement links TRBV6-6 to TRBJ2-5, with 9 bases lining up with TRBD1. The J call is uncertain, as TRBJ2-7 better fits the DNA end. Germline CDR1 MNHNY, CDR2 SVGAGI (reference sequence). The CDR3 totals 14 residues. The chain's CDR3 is CASSYSTGGYEQYF. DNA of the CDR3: TGTGCCAGCAGTTACTCGACAGGGGGCTACGAGCAGTACTTC.

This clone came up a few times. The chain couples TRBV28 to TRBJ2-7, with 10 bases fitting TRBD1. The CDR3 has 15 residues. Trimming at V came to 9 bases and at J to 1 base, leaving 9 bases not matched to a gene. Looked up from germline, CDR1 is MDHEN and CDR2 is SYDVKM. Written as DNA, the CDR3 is TGTGCCAGTGGGATAGACAGGGGGCTTTCCTACGAGCAGTACTTC. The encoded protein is CASGIDRGLSYEQYF. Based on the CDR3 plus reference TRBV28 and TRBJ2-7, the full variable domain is DVKVTQSSRYLVKRTGEKVFLECVQDMDHENMFWYRQDPGLGLRLIYFSYDVKMKEKGDIPEGYSVSREKKERFSLILESASTNQTSMYLCASGIDRGLSYEQYFGPGTRLTVT.

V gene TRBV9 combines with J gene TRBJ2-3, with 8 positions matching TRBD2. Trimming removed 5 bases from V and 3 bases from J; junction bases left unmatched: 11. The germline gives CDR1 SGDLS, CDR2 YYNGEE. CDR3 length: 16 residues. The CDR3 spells CASSRTSWVGTDTQYF. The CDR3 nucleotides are TGTGCCAGCAGTCGGACTAGCTGGGTCGGTACAGATACGCAGTATTTT.

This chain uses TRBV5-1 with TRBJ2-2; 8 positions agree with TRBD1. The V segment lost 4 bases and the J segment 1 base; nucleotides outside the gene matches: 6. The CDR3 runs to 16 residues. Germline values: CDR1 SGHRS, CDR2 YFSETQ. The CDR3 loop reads CASSQRGQVNTGELFF. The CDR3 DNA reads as TGCGCCAGCAGCCAAAGGGGACAGGTGAACACCGGGGAGCTGTTTTTT.

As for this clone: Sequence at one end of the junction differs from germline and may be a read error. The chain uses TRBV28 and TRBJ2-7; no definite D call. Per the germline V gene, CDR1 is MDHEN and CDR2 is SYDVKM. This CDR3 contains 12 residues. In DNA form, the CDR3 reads TGTGCCAGCAGTTTTAGTAAGATAGCTCCCCTATTC. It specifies CASSFSKIAPLF.